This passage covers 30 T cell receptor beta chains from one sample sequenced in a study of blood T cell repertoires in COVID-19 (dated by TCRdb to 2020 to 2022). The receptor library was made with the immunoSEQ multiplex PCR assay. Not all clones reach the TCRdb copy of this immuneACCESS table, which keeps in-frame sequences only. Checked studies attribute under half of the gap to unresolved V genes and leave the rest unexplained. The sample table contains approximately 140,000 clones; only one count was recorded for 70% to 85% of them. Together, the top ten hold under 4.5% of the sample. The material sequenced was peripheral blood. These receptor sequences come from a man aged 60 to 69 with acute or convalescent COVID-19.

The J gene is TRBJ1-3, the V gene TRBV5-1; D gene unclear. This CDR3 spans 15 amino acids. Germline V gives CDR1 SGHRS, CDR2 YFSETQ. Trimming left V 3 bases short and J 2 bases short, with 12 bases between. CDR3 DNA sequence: TGCGCCAGCAGCTCCGAACTCACGACTGGAAACACCATATATTTT. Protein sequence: CASSSELTTGNTIYF.

The CDR3 sequence: CASSYFGRQGAGNEQFF. CDR3 nucleotides: TGCGCCAGCAGCTACTTCGGAAGGCAGGGGGCTGGGAATGAGCAGTTCTTC. This chain uses TRBV5-1 with TRBJ2-1, with 8 nucleotides matching TRBD1. The CDR3 length is 17 residues. In germline, CDR1 is SGHRS, CDR2 YFSETQ. V gave up 3 bases and J gave up 7 bases; unmatched junction bases: 15.

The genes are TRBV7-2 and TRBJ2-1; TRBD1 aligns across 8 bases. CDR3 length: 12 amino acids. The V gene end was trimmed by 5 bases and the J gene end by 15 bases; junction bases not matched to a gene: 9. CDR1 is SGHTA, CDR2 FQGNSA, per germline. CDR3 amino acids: CASSGTGTARFF. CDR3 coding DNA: TGTGCCAGCAGCGGGACAGGCACCGCACGGTTCTTC.

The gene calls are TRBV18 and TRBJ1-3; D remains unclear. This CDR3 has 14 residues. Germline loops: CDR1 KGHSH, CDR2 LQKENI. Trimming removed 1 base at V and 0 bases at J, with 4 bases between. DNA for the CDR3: TGTGCCAGCTCACCACTATCCTCTGGAAACACCATATATTTT. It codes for CASSPLSSGNTIYF.

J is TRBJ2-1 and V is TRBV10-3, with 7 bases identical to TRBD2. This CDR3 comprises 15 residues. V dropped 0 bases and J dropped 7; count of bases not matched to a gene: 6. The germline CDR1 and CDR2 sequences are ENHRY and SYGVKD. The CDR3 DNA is TGTGCCATCAGTGAGTCGACGAGGGAGGGAAATGAGCAGTTCTTC. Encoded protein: CAISESTREGNEQFF.

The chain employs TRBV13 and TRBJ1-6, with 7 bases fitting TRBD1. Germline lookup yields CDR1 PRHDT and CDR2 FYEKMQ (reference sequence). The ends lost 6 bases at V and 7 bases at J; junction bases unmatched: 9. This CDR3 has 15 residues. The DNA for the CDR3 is TGTGCCAGCAGGCGTACCCAGGGGGGAAATTCACCCCTCCACTTT. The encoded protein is CASRRTQGGNSPLHF.

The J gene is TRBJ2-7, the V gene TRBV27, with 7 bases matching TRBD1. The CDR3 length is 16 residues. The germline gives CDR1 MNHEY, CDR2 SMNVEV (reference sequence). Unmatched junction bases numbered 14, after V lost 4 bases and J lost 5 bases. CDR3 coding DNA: TGTGCCAGCAGTTCGCGTCTCCAGGGGGTAGGTAACGAGCAGTACTTC. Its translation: CASSSRLQGVGNEQYF.

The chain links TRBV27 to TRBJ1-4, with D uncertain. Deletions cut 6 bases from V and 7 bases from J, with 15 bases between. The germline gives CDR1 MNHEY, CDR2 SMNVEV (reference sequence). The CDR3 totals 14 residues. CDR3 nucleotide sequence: TGTGCCAGCAGCCCCGGGAGGGCTCGTGAAAAACTGTTTTTT. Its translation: CASSPGRAREKLFF.

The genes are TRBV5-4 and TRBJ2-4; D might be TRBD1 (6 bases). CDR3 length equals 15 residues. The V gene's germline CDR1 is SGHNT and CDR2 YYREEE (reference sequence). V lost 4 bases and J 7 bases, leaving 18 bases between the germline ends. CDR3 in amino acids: CASSQSRDTRNIQYF. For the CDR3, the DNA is TGTGCCAGCAGCCAGTCCCGGGACACACGGAACATTCAGTACTTC.

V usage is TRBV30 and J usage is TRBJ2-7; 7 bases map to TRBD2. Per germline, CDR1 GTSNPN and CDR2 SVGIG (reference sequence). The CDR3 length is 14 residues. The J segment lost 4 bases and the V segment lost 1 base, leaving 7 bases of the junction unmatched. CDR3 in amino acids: CAWSGGGSGYEQYF. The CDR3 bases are TGTGCCTGGAGTGGTGGCGGGAGTGGTTACGAGCAGTACTTC.

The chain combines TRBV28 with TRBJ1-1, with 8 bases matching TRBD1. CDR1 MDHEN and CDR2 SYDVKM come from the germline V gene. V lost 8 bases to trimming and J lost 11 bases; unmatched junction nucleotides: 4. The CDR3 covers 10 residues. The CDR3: CASSRQGAFF. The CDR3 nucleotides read TGTGCCAGCTCCAGACAGGGGGCTTTCTTT.

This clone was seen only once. CDR3 protein: CASSMELDTQYF. DNA of the CDR3: TGTGCCAGTAGTATGGAGTTGGATACGCAGTATTTT. The gene calls are TRBV19 and TRBJ2-3, with D unresolved. V was clipped by 3 bases and J by 6 bases, with 7 bases between them. Germline V gene sequence: CDR1 LNHDA, CDR2 SQIVND (reference sequence). This CDR3 comprises 12 residues.

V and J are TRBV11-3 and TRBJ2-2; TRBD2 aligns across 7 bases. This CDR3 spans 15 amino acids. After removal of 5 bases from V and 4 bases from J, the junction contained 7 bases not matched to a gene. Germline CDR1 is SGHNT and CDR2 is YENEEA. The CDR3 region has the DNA TGTGCCAGCAGCCCCGGGGGGAGAGCCACCGGGGAGCTGTTTTTT. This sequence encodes CASSPGGRATGELFF.

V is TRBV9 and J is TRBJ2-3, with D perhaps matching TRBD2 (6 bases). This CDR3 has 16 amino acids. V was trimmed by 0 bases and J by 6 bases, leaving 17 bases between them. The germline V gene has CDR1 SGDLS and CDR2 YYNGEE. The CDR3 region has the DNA TGTGCCAGCAGCGTAGGTTGGGTGGGGGGAGTGGATACGCAGTATTTT. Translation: CASSVGWVGGVDTQYF.

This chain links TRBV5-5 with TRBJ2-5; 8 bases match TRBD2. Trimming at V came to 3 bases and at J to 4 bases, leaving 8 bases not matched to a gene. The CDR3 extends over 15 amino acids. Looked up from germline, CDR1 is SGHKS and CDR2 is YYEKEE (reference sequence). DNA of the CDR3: TGTGCCAGCAGCTCTAGCGGGTTCTCGACAGAGACCCAGTACTTC. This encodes CASSSSGFSTETQYF. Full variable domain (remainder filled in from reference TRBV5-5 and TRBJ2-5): DAGVTQSPTHLIKTRGQQVTLRCSPISGHKSVSWYQQVLGQGPQFIFQYYEKEERGRGNFPDRFSARQFPNYSSELNVNALLLGDSALYLCASSSSGFSTETQYFGPGTRLLVL.

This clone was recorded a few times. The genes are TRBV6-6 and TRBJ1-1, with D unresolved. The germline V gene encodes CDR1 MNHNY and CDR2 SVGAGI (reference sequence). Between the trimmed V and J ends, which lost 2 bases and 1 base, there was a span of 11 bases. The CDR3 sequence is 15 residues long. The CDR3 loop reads CASSYPSRANTEAFF. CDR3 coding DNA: TGTGCCAGCAGTTACCCGTCGAGGGCGAACACTGAAGCTTTCTTT.

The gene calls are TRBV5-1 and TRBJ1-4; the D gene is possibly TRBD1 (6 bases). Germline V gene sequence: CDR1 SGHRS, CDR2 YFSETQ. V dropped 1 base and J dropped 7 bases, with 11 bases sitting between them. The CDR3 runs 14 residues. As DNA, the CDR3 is TGCGCCAGCAGCTTGAGTGGGGGCAGTGAAAAACTGTTTTTT. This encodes CASSLSGGSEKLFF.

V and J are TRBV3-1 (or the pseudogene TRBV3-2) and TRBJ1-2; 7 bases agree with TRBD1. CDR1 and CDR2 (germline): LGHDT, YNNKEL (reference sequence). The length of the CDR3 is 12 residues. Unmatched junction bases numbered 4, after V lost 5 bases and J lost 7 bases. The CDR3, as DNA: TGTGCCAGCAGCGACAGGGTTGGTGGCTACACCTTC. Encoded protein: CASSDRVGGYTF.

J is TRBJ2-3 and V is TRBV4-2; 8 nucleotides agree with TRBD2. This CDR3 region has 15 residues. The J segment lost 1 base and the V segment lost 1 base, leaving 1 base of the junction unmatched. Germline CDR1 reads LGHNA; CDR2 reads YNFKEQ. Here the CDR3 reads CASSQAGGGTDTQYF. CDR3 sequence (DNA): TGTGCCAGCAGCCAAGCGGGGGGGGGCACAGATACGCAGTATTTT.

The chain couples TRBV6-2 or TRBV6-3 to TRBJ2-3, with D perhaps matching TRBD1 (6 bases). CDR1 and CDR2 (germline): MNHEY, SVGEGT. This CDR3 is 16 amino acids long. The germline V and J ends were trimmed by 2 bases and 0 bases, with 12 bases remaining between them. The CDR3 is CASSYPDRPSTDTQYF. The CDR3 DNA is TGTGCCAGCAGTTACCCGGACAGACCTAGCACAGATACGCAGTATTTT.

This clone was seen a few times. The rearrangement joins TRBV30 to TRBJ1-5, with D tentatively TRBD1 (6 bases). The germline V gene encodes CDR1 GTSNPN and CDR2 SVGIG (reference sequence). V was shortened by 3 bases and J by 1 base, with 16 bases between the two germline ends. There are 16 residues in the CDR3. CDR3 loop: CAWSGVDSRSNQPQHF. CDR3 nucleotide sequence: TGTGCCTGGAGCGGAGTGGACAGCCGGAGCAATCAGCCCCAGCATTTT.

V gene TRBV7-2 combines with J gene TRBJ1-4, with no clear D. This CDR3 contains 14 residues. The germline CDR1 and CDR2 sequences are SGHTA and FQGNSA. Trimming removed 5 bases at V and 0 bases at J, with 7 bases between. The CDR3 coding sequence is TGTGCCAGCAGCCCAACAGCAACTAATGAAAAACTGTTTTTT. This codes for CASSPTATNEKLFF.

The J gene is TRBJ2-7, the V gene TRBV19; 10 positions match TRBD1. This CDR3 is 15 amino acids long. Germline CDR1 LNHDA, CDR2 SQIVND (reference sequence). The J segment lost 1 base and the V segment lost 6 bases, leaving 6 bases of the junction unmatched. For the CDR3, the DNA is TGTGCCAGTAGACTTGGACAGGGGGGTTCCTACGAGCAGTACTTC. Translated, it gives CASRLGQGGSYEQYF.

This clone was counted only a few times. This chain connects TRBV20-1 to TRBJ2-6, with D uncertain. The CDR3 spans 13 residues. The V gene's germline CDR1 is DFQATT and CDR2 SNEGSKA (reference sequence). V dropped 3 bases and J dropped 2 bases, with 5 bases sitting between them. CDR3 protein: CSASDTGANVLTF. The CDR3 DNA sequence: TGCAGTGCTAGTGACACTGGGGCCAACGTCCTGACTTTC.

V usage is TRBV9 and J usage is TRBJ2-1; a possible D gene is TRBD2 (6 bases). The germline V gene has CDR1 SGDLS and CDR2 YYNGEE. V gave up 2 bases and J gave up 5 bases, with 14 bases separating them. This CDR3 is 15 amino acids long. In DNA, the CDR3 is TGTGCCAGCAGCGTGGGTCCTAGCGCCGACAATGAGCAGTTCTTC. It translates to CASSVGPSADNEQFF.

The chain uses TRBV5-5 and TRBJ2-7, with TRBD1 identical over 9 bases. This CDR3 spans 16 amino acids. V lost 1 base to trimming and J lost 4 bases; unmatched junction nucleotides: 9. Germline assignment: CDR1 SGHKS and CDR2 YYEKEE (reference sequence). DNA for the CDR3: TGTGCCAGCAGCTTGTCCTCTCGACAGGGGGTATACGAGCAGTACTTC. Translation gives CASSLSSRQGVYEQYF.

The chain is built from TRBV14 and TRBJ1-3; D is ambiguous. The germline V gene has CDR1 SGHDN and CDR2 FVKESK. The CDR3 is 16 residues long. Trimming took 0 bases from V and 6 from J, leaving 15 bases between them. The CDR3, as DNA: TGTGCCAGCAGCCAAGACCTGGTCAGCGGGCCAAACACCATATATTTT. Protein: CASSQDLVSGPNTIYF. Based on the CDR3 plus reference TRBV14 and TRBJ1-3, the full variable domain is EAGVTQFPSHSVIEKGQTVTLRCDPISGHDNLYWYRRVMGKEIKFLLHFVKESKQDESGMPNNRFLAERTGGTYSTLKVQPAELEDSGVYFCASSQDLVSGPNTIYFGEGSWLTVV.

CDR3 in amino acids: CASSYRGRAFF. CDR3 nucleotides: TGTGCCAGCAGTTACAGGGGGCGAGCTTTCTTT. J is TRBJ1-1 and V is TRBV28; 9 positions agree with TRBD1. This CDR3 region has 11 residues. J was trimmed by 10 bases and V by 4 bases; bases with no gene match: 1. Germline CDR1 MDHEN, CDR2 SYDVKM.

The CDR3 DNA sequence: TGTGCCAGCAGCCACGCCTACGAGCAGTACTTC. Protein: CASSHAYEQYF. The chain carries TRBV14 and TRBJ2-7; no reliable D call. The CDR3 sequence is 11 residues long. The V end was cut by 3 bases, the J end by 2 bases, with 2 bases between. Germline V gene sequence: CDR1 SGHDN, CDR2 FVKESK.

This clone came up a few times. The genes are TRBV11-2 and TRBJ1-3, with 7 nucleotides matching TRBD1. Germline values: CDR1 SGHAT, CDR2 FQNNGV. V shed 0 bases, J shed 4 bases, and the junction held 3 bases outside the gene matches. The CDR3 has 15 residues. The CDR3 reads CASSLEGGSGNTIYF. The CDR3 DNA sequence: TGTGCCAGCAGCTTAGAAGGGGGCTCAGGAAACACCATATATTTT.